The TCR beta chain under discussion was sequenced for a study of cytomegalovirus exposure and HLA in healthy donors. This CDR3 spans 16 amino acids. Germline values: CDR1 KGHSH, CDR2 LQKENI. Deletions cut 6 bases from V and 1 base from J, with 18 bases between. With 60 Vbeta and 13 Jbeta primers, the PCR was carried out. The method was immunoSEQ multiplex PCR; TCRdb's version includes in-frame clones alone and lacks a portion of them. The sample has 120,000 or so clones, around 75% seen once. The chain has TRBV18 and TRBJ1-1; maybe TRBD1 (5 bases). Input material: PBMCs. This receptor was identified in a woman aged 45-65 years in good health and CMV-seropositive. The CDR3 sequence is CASSLFIAGENTEAFF. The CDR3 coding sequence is TGTGCCAGCTCCCTCTTTATTGCGGGGGAGAACACTGAAGCTTTCTTT.